Below, one T cell receptor (beta chain) is given with its context. Its antigen is currently not known. The sample holds no much larger clone one base away, and base qualities are not on file. Patients with a history of autoimmune disease or receiving systemic immunosuppression were excluded from the trial. In every dose cohort, peripheral blood was drawn for TCR sequencing at baseline, cycle 4 day 1, and cycle 7 day 1. The samples were drawn from a first-in-human, open-label, multicenter phase I dose-escalation trial of ivuxolimab. Adults with locally advanced or metastatic melanoma, renal cell, hepatocellular, or head and neck squamous cell carcinoma were enrolled in the trial. Before TCR sequencing, CD4+ and CD8+ T cells were separately sorted from peripheral blood. This entry comes from a study of OX40 agonist ivuxolimab in advanced cancers. Describing the broader study: Ivuxolimab, which targeted the costimulatory receptor OX40 (CD134), was an agonistic, fully human IgG2 monoclonal antibody. Intravenous ivuxolimab was administered to patients every 2 weeks at six dose levels: 0.01, 0.1, 0.3, 1.5, 3 and 10 mg/kg. Of the approximately 50 dose-escalation patients, hepatocellular carcinoma was present in about 20, melanoma in some 15, renal cell carcinoma in 9 and head and neck cancer in 9. In the dose-escalation cohort, around four fifths of patients were male, and the mean age was around 60 years, with a range of about 23 to 90. Patients were allowed to have had prior anti-PD-1, anti-PD-L1 or anti-CTLA-4 therapy, and approximately 40% of the dose-escalation patients had been treated with checkpoint inhibitors. Partial responses occurred in three dose-escalation patients: two with cutaneous melanoma and one with hepatocellular carcinoma. Peripheral TCRbeta sequencing was intended to test whether TCR sequence diversity was altered and clonal T-cell expansion was caused by ivuxolimab. The paper describes the monotherapy dose-escalation part (N of about 47 patients) of the phase I trial of ivuxolimab.

CDR1 MDHEN and CDR2 SYDVKM are derived from the germline V gene. V loses 1 base of germline sequence and J loses 1 base, and the interval between the two ends is 10 bases. The CDR3 goes from the cysteine to the phenylalanine over 15 residues. CDR3 DNA is the only sequence kept; it has 45 bases, read in frame from the first base. Results the study describes overall, beyond this receptor: After ivuxolimab, expanded clones were on average more numerous among CD8+ T cells than among CD4+ T cells. Low levels of normalized T-cell clonal expansion were also seen in some patients who did not respond. Which antigens the clonally expanded peripheral T cells were specific for was not determined. At doses from 0.1 to 3.0 mg/kg, clonal expansion was seen in both CD4+ and CD8+ blood T cells between baseline and week 6. In the 0.1-3.0 mg/kg groups, partial responders were among the patients with the lowest normalized peripheral clonal expansion, particularly in CD8+ T cells.

To sequence the TCRbeta CDR3 region, genomic DNA was isolated from the sorted cells. The immunoSEQ Assay was used for sequencing of TCRbeta CDR3 regions. The clones in this table, taken by TCRdb from immuneACCESS, are in-frame only. Not every clone is retained; where verified, under half of the shortfall comes from an unresolved V gene, and the cause of the rest is unknown. The sample has about 28,000 clones on record, 85% of them singletons. About 44% of the sample comes from the top ten. The sequence was obtained from an adult with an advanced solid tumor such as melanoma, head and neck, liver or kidney cancer. This receptor chain uses TRBV28 and TRBJ1-1; no D gene call is confident. The material sequenced was CD4+ or CD8+ T cells sorted from blood, taken in a trial of the OX40 agonist ivuxolimab. The nucleotide sequence reads TGTGCCAGCAGTTTATTCGCGATAGCGAACACTGAAGCTTTCTTT. Translation gives CASSLFAIANTEAFF.